The 16 T cell receptor beta chains below come from one sample, sequenced in a study of human T cells and chemical hapten exposure. The time point is: patch test 3, about 24 weeks after DPC sensitization. Sample treatment: therapeutic diphenylcyclopropenone sensitization with weekly scalp DPC. TCRdb ran MiXCR on the RACE reads and lists one entry per CDR3 protein. The sample lists 210,000 or so distinct CDR3 sequences; 24% were seen once. Sequencing was performed on whole blood, taken in connection with sensitization to the hapten diphenylcyclopropenone (DPC). The receptors originated from a woman aged 40 to 50 with alopecia areata. Some clones in this sample may be carry-over from other donors' samples.

This clonotype was found many times. V and J are TRBV29-1 and TRBJ2-3; D uncertain. Germline CDR1 SQVTM, CDR2 ANQGSEA. Trimming cost V 3 bases and J 5 bases, with 3 bases left between them. The CDR3 has 10 residues. CDR3 nucleotide sequence: TGCAGCGTTGACAGAGATACGCAGTATTTT. This translates into CSVDRDTQYF.

The rearrangement joins TRBV29-1 to TRBJ1-1, with D perhaps TRBD1 (5 bases). CDR1 is SQVTM and CDR2 is ANQGSEA in the germline V gene. This CDR3 comprises 13 residues. Trimming cost V 4 bases and J 0 bases, with 9 bases left between them. The DNA for the CDR3 is TGCAGCGTTGGCCGGGGGGTGAACACTGAAGCTTTCTTT. It is translated as CSVGRGVNTEAFF. Together with reference TRBV29-1 and TRBJ1-1, the CDR3 gives the full variable domain: SAVISQKPSRDICQRGTSLTIQCQVDSQVTMMFWYRQQPGQSLTLIATANQGSEATYESGFVIDKFPISRPNLTFSTLTVSNMSPEDSSIYLCSVGRGVNTEAFFGQGTRLTVV.

This clonotype has just one count. The chain couples TRBV6-5 to TRBJ1-1; D may be TRBD1 (5 bases). There are 13 residues in the CDR3. Germline V lookup: CDR1 MNHEY, CDR2 SVGAGI. Trimming took off 7 bases at V and 0 bases at J, with 9 bases between the two ends. The CDR3: CASKPQVNTEAFF. The CDR3 DNA sequence: TGTGCCAGCAAACCACAGGTGAACACTGAAGCTTTCTTT.

This clonotype turned up a few times. The chain carries TRBV7-2 and TRBJ1-4; D is unresolved. V shed 5 bases and J shed 8 bases, with 12 bases lying between them. Germline-derived CDR1 and CDR2 are SGHTA and FQGNSA. The length of the CDR3 is 13 residues. CDR3 bases: TGTGCCAGCAGCCCGAGGGTCCAGGAAAAACTGTTTTTT. This codes for CASSPRVQEKLFF.

This clonotype has only a few counts. The J gene is TRBJ2-5, the V gene TRBV12-3 or TRBV12-4; 14 bases match TRBD2. J was trimmed by 7 bases and V by 5 bases; bases with no gene match: 6. CDR3 length equals 15 residues. CDR3 sequence: CASSRLAGGPGTQYF. The CDR3 coding sequence is TGTGCCAGCAGTAGACTAGCGGGAGGGCCTGGGACCCAGTACTTC.

The V call is TRBV7-3, the J call TRBJ1-1; D might be TRBD1 (5 bases). This CDR3 is built from 13 residues. In germline, CDR1 is SGHTA, CDR2 FQGTGA. Trimming took 5 bases from V and 5 from J, leaving 12 bases between them. The chain's CDR3 is CASSRTRRTEAFF. CDR3 in DNA: TGTGCCAGCAGCCGGACACGAAGGACTGAAGCTTTCTTT.

The chain joins TRBV7-9 to TRBJ1-4, with D maybe TRBD1 (5 bases). The CDR3 covers 13 residues. Germline V gene data show CDR1 as SEHNR and CDR2 as FQNEAQ (reference sequence). Deletions cut 5 bases from V and 6 bases from J, with 10 bases between. The CDR3 bases are TGTGCCAGCAGCCCGTGGGGGGATGAAAAACTGTTTTTT. This codes for CASSPWGDEKLFF.

This sequence joins TRBV6-6 and TRBJ2-2; TRBD2 is a possible D gene (5 bases). CDR1 MNHNY and CDR2 SVGAGI come from the germline V gene (reference sequence). The V gene lost 5 bases and the J gene lost 3 bases, with 13 bases spanning the gap. The CDR3 is 15 residues long. The CDR3 is CASSPGNGYTGELFF. The CDR3 bases are TGTGCCAGCAGTCCGGGAAATGGTTACACCGGGGAGCTGTTTTTT.

The rearrangement joins TRBV5-1 to TRBJ2-7, with a tentative D call TRBD2 (5 bases). CDR1 and CDR2 (germline): SGHRS, YFSETQ. V shed 0 bases and J shed 4 bases, with 14 bases lying between them. CDR3 size: 15 residues. The CDR3 sequence is CASSLDRGDIYEQYF. The CDR3 nucleotides read TGCGCCAGCAGCTTGGACCGGGGTGACATTTACGAGCAGTACTTC.

This clonotype has a handful of counts. Its ends do not fully match the called genes, so a read error is possible. The chain links TRBV5-6 to TRBJ2-1; no reliable D call. Germline loops: CDR1 SGHDT, CDR2 YYEEEE. The CDR3 is 16 residues long. CDR3 region: CASSLGPRKPTNEQFF. CDR3 DNA sequence: TGTGCCAGCAGTTTGGGCCCGAGAAAACCTACAAATGAGCAGTTCTTC.

This clonotype was picked up a small number of times. The chain is built from TRBV12-3 or TRBV12-4 and TRBJ1-5, with D perhaps matching TRBD1 (5 bases). The V end lost 3 bases, the J end lost 10 bases, and 10 bases lay between the germline ends. The CDR3 is made up of 12 amino acids. CDR3 in amino acids: CASSFEGSPQHF. The DNA of the CDR3 is TGTGCCAGCAGTTTTGAGGGGAGCCCCCAGCATTTT.

This clonotype was recorded once. The chain recombines TRBV7-9 with TRBJ2-5; D not resolved. The CDR3 runs 12 residues. Germline CDR1 and CDR2: SEHNR and FQNEAQ (reference sequence). V dropped 5 bases and J dropped 4 bases, with 8 bases sitting between them. DNA for the CDR3: TGTGCCAGCAGCCTAGGGCCAGAGACCCAGTACTTC. Protein sequence: CASSLGPETQYF. The full variable domain, its missing parts supplied by reference TRBV7-9 and TRBJ2-5, is DTGVSQNPRHKITKRGQNVTFRCDPISEHNRLYWYRQTLGQGPEFLTYFQNEAQLEKSRLLSDRFSAERPKGSFSTLEIQRTEQGDSAMYLCASSLGPETQYFGPGTRLLVL.

This clonotype was observed a handful of times. The gene calls are TRBV6-2 or TRBV6-3 and TRBJ1-1, with D perhaps TRBD1 (5 bases). Per germline, CDR1 MNHEY and CDR2 SVGEGT. V was clipped by 4 bases and J by 4 bases, with 13 bases between them. The CDR3 extends over 14 amino acids. The CDR3 loop reads CASSSPGLVTEAFF. CDR3 nucleotide sequence: TGTGCCAGCAGTTCCCCAGGGCTGGTCACTGAAGCTTTCTTT.

This clonotype has just one count. CDR3 in amino acids: CASSFAGEGTEAFF. As DNA, the CDR3 is TGTGCCAGCAGTTTTGCGGGTGAGGGCACTGAAGCTTTCTTT. The chain uses TRBV6-6 and TRBJ1-1; D gene unclear. Germline V gives CDR1 MNHNY, CDR2 SVGAGI (reference sequence). The CDR3 is made up of 14 amino acids. The germline V and J ends were trimmed by 4 bases and 4 bases, with 13 bases remaining between them.

This clonotype was observed many times. The chain couples TRBV7-8 to TRBJ2-7; possible D gene TRBD2, 6 bases. The germline CDR1 and CDR2 sequences are SGHVS and FQNEAQ. The CDR3 is 14 amino acids. V was pared by 4 bases and J by 2 bases, with 12 bases between. CDR3 protein: CASSYGGTPYEQYF. The CDR3 DNA reads as TGTGCCAGCAGCTACGGGGGAACCCCCTACGAGCAGTACTTC.

This clonotype came up many times. The chain is built from TRBV29-1 and TRBJ2-4, with D perhaps TRBD1 (6 bases). This CDR3 is 15 amino acids long. Germline CDR1 reads SQVTM; CDR2 reads ANQGSEA. V was clipped by 4 bases and J by 2 bases, with 15 bases between them. This chain's CDR3 is CSVVGQGWTKNIQYF. CDR3 coding DNA: TGCAGCGTTGTGGGGCAGGGGTGGACCAAAAACATTCAGTACTTC.